Below are 22 T cell receptor beta chains sequenced from a single sample in a study of blood T cell repertoires in COVID-19. The assay was immunoSEQ multiplex PCR, and TCRdb's table has in-frame clones only and misses some. Found here are 35,000 to 45,000 clones, approximately 86% of them singletons; the top ten hold under 5.5%. The specimen was peripheral blood. The receptors stem from a middle-aged man with active COVID-19.

The genes are TRBV5-1 and TRBJ2-3; 7 bases are a match to TRBD2. The germline CDR1 and CDR2 sequences are SGHRS and YFSETQ. V gave up 0 bases and J gave up 4 bases; unmatched junction bases: 2. The CDR3 is 14 residues long. The CDR3 spells CASSLGLAPDTQYF. In nucleotides, the CDR3 is TGCGCCAGCAGCTTGGGACTAGCCCCAGATACGCAGTATTTT.

The chain couples TRBV5-1 to TRBJ1-2; D unclear. CDR3 length: 17 residues. Looked up from germline, CDR1 is SGHRS and CDR2 is YFSETQ. V lost 0 bases to trimming and J lost 5 bases, with 20 bases between them. Written as DNA, the CDR3 is TGCGCCAGCAGCTTGGTACGATCCTCCCCTTATCTATATGGCTACACCTTC. Translation gives CASSLVRSSPYLYGYTF.

V gene TRBV25-1 combines with J gene TRBJ1-2, with unresolved D. This CDR3 comprises 17 residues. CDR1 and CDR2 (germline): MGHDK, SYGVNS. V lost 3 bases and J lost 2, with 19 bases in between. The CDR3 DNA follows: TGTGCCAGCAGTGATGTGGACCACGGGGTTGGCAACTATGGCTACACCTTC. This translates into CASSDVDHGVGNYGYTF.

The chain combines TRBV27 with TRBJ2-3; 10 positions agree with TRBD2. The CDR3 consists of 15 residues. Looked up from germline, CDR1 is MNHEY and CDR2 is SMNVEV (reference sequence). Trimming cost V 8 bases and J 1 base; bases outside gene matches: 6. CDR3 protein: CASSWTSGGTDTQYF. CDR3 DNA sequence: TGTGCCAGCTCTTGGACTAGCGGTGGCACAGATACGCAGTATTTT.

The sample holds a few counts of this clone. The chain couples TRBV7-2 to TRBJ2-5; 7 positions match TRBD1. The germline V gene encodes CDR1 SGHTA and CDR2 FQGNSA. Trimming took 5 bases from V and 5 from J; bases not matched to a gene: 8. This CDR3 comprises 14 residues. The CDR3 loop is CASSPETGQETQYF. In DNA, the CDR3 is TGTGCCAGCAGCCCTGAGACAGGGCAGGAGACCCAGTACTTC.

The chain uses TRBV6-5 and TRBJ1-1, with a tentative D call TRBD1 (6 bases). CDR3 size: 13 residues. The V end was cut by 10 bases, the J end by 5 bases, with 17 bases between. CDR1 MNHEY and CDR2 SVGAGI come from the germline V gene. CDR3 amino acids: CATSGADRTEAFF. CDR3 DNA sequence: TGTGCCACCTCAGGGGCGGATCGGACTGAAGCTTTCTTT.

This clone appeared a single time. The chain joins TRBV11-2 to TRBJ2-7; TRBD1 agrees at 9 bases. The CDR3 spans 14 residues. V shed 5 bases, J shed 5 bases, and the junction held 7 bases outside the gene matches. CDR1 and CDR2 from the germline V gene are SGHAT and FQNNGV. This chain's CDR3 is CASSPRGQGHEQYF. The CDR3 DNA sequence: TGTGCCAGCAGCCCTCGGGGACAGGGTCACGAGCAGTACTTC.

This chain connects TRBV7-9 to TRBJ1-6; a possible D gene is TRBD1 (5 bases). V lost 4 bases and J 0 bases, leaving 19 bases between the germline ends. CDR1 and CDR2 (germline): SEHNR, FQNEAQ (reference sequence). The CDR3 contains 19 residues. The CDR3 sequence is CASSSEAGSLSSYNSPLHF. The CDR3 nucleotides read TGTGCCAGCAGCTCCGAGGCAGGGTCGTTGAGCTCCTATAATTCACCCCTCCACTTT.

The V and J genes are TRBV7-6 and TRBJ1-5; the D is unclear. V lost 2 bases to trimming and J lost 4 bases, with 9 bases between them. CDR3 length equals 14 residues. The germline V gene has CDR1 SGHVS and CDR2 FNYEAQ. This CDR3 reads CASSLFGDNQPQHF. For the CDR3, the DNA is TGTGCCAGCAGCTTATTCGGGGATAATCAGCCCCAGCATTTT.

The chain links TRBV11-3 to TRBJ2-1; 7 positions match TRBD1. Per the germline V gene, CDR1 is SGHNT and CDR2 is YENEEA. The CDR3 contains 16 residues. V shed 2 bases and J 3 bases; nucleotides not matched to a gene: 7. Written as DNA, the CDR3 is TGTGCCAGCAGCTTACATAGGACAGGTGACTACAATGAGCAGTTCTTC. Translating gives CASSLHRTGDYNEQFF.

This clone was found a few times. This CDR3 is also generated by other DNA sequences in the sample. The genes are TRBV7-9 and TRBJ2-3, with TRBD2 matching over 7 bases. Germline V gene data show CDR1 as SEHNR and CDR2 as FQNEAQ (reference sequence). CDR3 length: 14 amino acids. The J segment lost 0 bases and the V segment lost 5 bases, leaving 2 bases of the junction unmatched. The DNA for the CDR3 is TGTGCCAGCAGCCTTAGCGGGAGCACAGATACGCAGTATTTT. Translation: CASSLSGSTDTQYF.

The rearrangement uses TRBV19 and TRBJ1-4, with a tentative D call TRBD1 (5 bases). CDR1 is LNHDA and CDR2 is SQIVND in the germline V gene (reference sequence). This CDR3 contains 14 residues. Trimming removed 6 bases from V and 3 bases from J, with 11 bases in between. CDR3 amino acids: CASSRRGPNEKLFF. The CDR3 coding sequence is TGTGCCAGTAGCCGGCGGGGCCCTAATGAAAAACTGTTTTTT.

V is TRBV27 and J is TRBJ1-5; 9 bases fit TRBD1. This CDR3 region has 14 residues. Germline V CDR1 and CDR2: MNHEY, SMNVEV (reference sequence). The V gene end was trimmed by 6 bases and the J gene end by 7 bases; junction bases not matched to a gene: 7. CDR3 coding DNA: TGTGCCAGCAGACAGGGACAGGGTTACCAGCCCCAGCATTTT. It specifies CASRQGQGYQPQHF.

V gene TRBV27 combines with J gene TRBJ2-2; the D is unclear. CDR3 length: 13 residues. The V end was cut by 5 bases, the J end by 0 bases, with 4 bases between. CDR1 MNHEY and CDR2 SMNVEV come from the germline V gene (reference sequence). The CDR3 bases are TGTGCCAGCAGTCCAGCGAACACCGGGGAGCTGTTTTTT. It translates to CASSPANTGELFF.

The chain links TRBV7-9 to TRBJ1-2, with 7 bases aligning to TRBD1. This CDR3 has 16 amino acids. The germline V gene encodes CDR1 SEHNR and CDR2 FQNEAQ (reference sequence). The V segment lost 5 bases and the J segment 7 bases; nucleotides outside the gene matches: 16. This CDR3 is CASSPWTGEVMVGYTF. CDR3 in DNA: TGTGCCAGCAGCCCATGGACAGGAGAGGTAATGGTTGGCTACACCTTC.

This rearrangement joins TRBV4-2 to TRBJ2-7; 12 nucleotides agree with TRBD2. CDR3 length: 16 amino acids. The V and J ends lost 0 bases and 5 bases, in that order; junction bases with no gene match: 5. Germline CDR1 and CDR2: LGHNA and YNFKEQ. As DNA, the CDR3 is TGTGCCAGCAGCCAAGAGGCGAGACTAGCGGGAGACGAGCAGTACTTC. Translation gives CASSQEARLAGDEQYF.

This chain joins TRBV11-2 and TRBJ2-5; perhaps TRBD1 as D (6 bases). This CDR3 contains 15 residues. Germline assignment: CDR1 SGHAT and CDR2 FQNNGV. The ends were cut back, 1 base at V and 2 bases at J, with 11 bases in the middle. The CDR3 is CASSLVRGRQETQYF. The CDR3 DNA sequence: TGTGCCAGCAGCTTAGTCAGGGGCCGTCAAGAGACCCAGTACTTC.

The chain joins TRBV5-1 to TRBJ2-1, with 9 bases matching TRBD1. J was trimmed by 1 base and V by 7 bases; bases with no gene match: 0. Germline loops: CDR1 SGHRS, CDR2 YFSETQ. There are 13 residues in the CDR3. CDR3 amino acids: CASGTGSYNEQFF. For the CDR3, the DNA is TGCGCCAGCGGGACAGGGTCCTACAATGAGCAGTTCTTC.

This clone has more than one count but fewer than ten. This chain uses TRBV7-9 with TRBJ2-1, with TRBD2 identical over 9 bases. The CDR3 loop spans 17 amino acids. Germline V gene lookup returns CDR1 SEHNR and CDR2 FQNEAQ (reference sequence). The ends lost 5 bases at V and 1 base at J; junction bases unmatched: 9. The CDR3 sequence: CASSPPGLAPSYNEQFF. CDR3 bases: TGTGCCAGCAGCCCCCCCGGACTAGCGCCTTCCTACAATGAGCAGTTCTTC.

This chain joins TRBV5-1 and TRBJ1-2; D is uncertain. This CDR3 has 13 amino acids. Trimming cost V 4 bases and J 8 bases, with 15 bases left between them. Germline V CDR1 and CDR2: SGHRS, YFSETQ. DNA for the CDR3: TGCGCCAGCAGCCCCCTTGATGCGGGAGGCTACACCTTC. It translates to CASSPLDAGGYTF. The full variable domain, its missing parts supplied by reference TRBV5-1 and TRBJ1-2, is KAGVTQTPRYLIKTRGQQVTLSCSPISGHRSVSWYQQTPGQGLQFLFEYFSETQRNKGNFPGRFSGRQFSNSRSEMNVSTLELGDSALYLCASSPLDAGGYTFGSGTRLTVV.

This clone showed up just once. The chain has TRBV5-1 and TRBJ2-7; TRBD1 aligns across 7 bases. The CDR3 runs 14 residues. Germline V CDR1 and CDR2: SGHRS, YFSETQ. The V gene end was trimmed by 5 bases and the J gene end by 0 bases; junction bases not matched to a gene: 5. The CDR3 DNA is TGCGCCAGCAGTGCGGCAGGGGGCTCCTACGAGCAGTACTTC. Translating it yields CASSAAGGSYEQYF.

The chain employs TRBV7-9 and TRBJ2-3; TRBD1 aligns across 7 bases. The CDR3 length is 15 residues. The junction had 7 bases not matched to a gene; V was cut back by 5 bases and J by 2 bases. The germline V gene encodes CDR1 SEHNR and CDR2 FQNEAQ (reference sequence). CDR3 sequence: CASSQATGYTDTQYF. CDR3 coding DNA: TGTGCCAGCAGCCAAGCGACAGGGTACACAGATACGCAGTATTTT.